This TCR beta chain was captured by sequencing in a study of regulatory T cells in long-lasting Graves disease. Whole-study results and caveats: New patients shared 970 or so public clonotypes, and persistent patients shared more, with 2,741.

Time point: persistent/refractory GD, antithyroid drugs over 5 years with positive TRAb. PBMC RNA served as the TCR library source. CDR1 SGHRS and CDR2 YFSETQ come from the germline V gene. With 2 bases removed from V and 2 bases from J, the gap between germline ends came to 13 bases. The CDR3 contains 16 residues. Combining iRepertoire HTBI primers with Arm-PCR of CDR3 regions, the authors built TCR beta libraries. Original handling: Gene usage covered approximately 65 TRBV and 14 to 15 TRBJ segments. TCRdb analysed the multiplex PCR reads with MiXCR anew, one entry per CDR3 protein. The V and J calls reflect TCRdb's pipeline rather than the authors' work. The sample records roughly 400,000 distinct CDR3 sequences, less than 25% being singletons. With respect to this clonotype: Its target is unknown.

The clonotype originates from a female donor with Graves disease. Sequencing used peripheral blood mononuclear cells (PBMCs), obtained when the disease was refractory, from a patient treated with antithyroid drugs. The V call is TRBV5-1, the J call TRBJ2-2; D gene uncertain. The CDR3, as DNA: TGCGCCAGCAGCTTTCGTGTTGCCTCAAACACCGGGGAGCTGTTTTTT. This translates into CASSFRVASNTGELFF.